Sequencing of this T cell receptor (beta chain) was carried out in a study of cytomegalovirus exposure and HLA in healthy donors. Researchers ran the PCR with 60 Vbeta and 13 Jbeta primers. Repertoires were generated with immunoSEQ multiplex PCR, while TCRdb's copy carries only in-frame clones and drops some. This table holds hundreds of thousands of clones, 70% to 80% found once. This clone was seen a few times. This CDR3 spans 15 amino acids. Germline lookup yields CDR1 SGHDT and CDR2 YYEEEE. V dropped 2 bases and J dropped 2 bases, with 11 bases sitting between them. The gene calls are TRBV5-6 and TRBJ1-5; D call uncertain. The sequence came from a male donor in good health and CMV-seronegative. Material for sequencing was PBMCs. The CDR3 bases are TGTGCCAGCAGCTTCCGGGGTTTTGGCAATCAGCCCCAGCATTTT. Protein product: CASSFRGFGNQPQHF.